The 8 T cell receptor beta chains given below trace back to one sample, sequenced in a study of CXCR3-negative and CXCR3-positive naive CD8 T cells. Study findings and constraints: Compared with CXCR3-negative naive cells, CXCR3-positive naive cells showed more hydrophobic TRB CDR3s.

These receptors lack a known antigen. cDNA libraries for TRB were generated by 5' RACE incorporating UMI labels. Reprocessing the 5' RACE reads, TCRdb reports a single entry for every CDR3 protein and omits DNA. This repertoire includes 120,000 to 150,000 distinct CDR3 sequences. The sample consisted of naive CXCR3+ CD8+ T cells from blood. Subset here: CD45RO-CCR7+CD27+CD95- naive CD8+ T cells expressing CXCR3 (TNR3+). Receptors were obtained from a human donor in good health. Some clones in this sample may be carry-over from other donors' samples.

The V call is TRBV5-1, the J call TRBJ2-3; the D call of TRBD2 rests on TCRdb alone, since no DNA is present to check it. Germline assignment: CDR1 SGHRS and CDR2 YFSETQ. The CDR3 extends over 13 amino acids. CDR3 residues: CASPARSTDTQYF.

The chain carries TRBV29-1 and TRBJ1-2. The germline CDR1 and CDR2 sequences are SQVTM and ANQGSEA. This CDR3 is built from 11 residues. The chain's CDR3 is CSVPSGNGYTF.

The V call is TRBV28, the J call TRBJ2-1; no DNA is available, so the TRBD2 call from TCRdb remains unchecked. Germline lookup yields CDR1 MDHEN and CDR2 SYDVKM. There are 16 residues in the CDR3. The CDR3 is CASRYLGDSVHNEQFF.

The rearrangement links TRBV7-2 to TRBJ2-3; absent DNA, TCRdb's TRBD1 call cannot be checked. This CDR3 has 19 residues. Germline CDR1 SGHTA, CDR2 FQGNSA. CDR3 region: CASSTRDGWGPHSTDTQYF.

V is TRBV27 and J is TRBJ1-2; absent DNA, TCRdb's TRBD1 call cannot be checked. The germline CDR1 and CDR2 sequences are MNHEY and SMNVEV (reference sequence). This CDR3 is 14 amino acids long. Here the CDR3 reads CASSLGGDRVSFTF.

J is TRBJ2-1 and V is TRBV29-1; there is no DNA to check the TCRdb D call of TRBD1. The length of the CDR3 is 15 residues. Germline V gene lookup returns CDR1 SQVTM and CDR2 ANQGSEA. The CDR3 sequence is CSVEGEGLSYNEQFF.

The chain carries TRBV6-5 and TRBJ2-2. Per the germline V gene, CDR1 is MNHEY and CDR2 is SVGAGI. The CDR3 sequence is 16 residues long. The CDR3 loop reads CASSYSATANTGELFF.

V is TRBV7-9 and J is TRBJ1-6. Per the germline V gene, CDR1 is SEHNR and CDR2 is FQNEAQ (reference sequence). The CDR3 has 16 amino acids. The CDR3: CASSPLLGTENSPLHF.